A single sample is the source of the 15 T cell receptor beta chains below, sequenced in a study of PD-1 blockade in mismatch repair-deficient tumors. Assay used: immunoSEQ multiplex PCR; TCRdb lists only in-frame clones, some missing. This sample has some 120,000 clones; roughly 86% occur once, and the top ten carry about an eighth. The source material was peripheral blood, sampled just over 70 weeks after starting pembrolizumab. Receptors originate from an adult with mismatch repair-deficient cancer.

J is TRBJ2-1 and V is TRBV7-9; no firm D call. Trimming stripped 4 bases from V and 10 bases from J, with 11 bases between. There are 12 residues in the CDR3. Germline CDR1 and CDR2: SEHNR and FQNEAQ (reference sequence). CDR3 loop: CASSSGRAEQFF. Written as DNA, the CDR3 is TGTGCCAGCAGCTCGGGTAGGGCCGAGCAGTTCTTC. Complete variable domain (other parts from reference TRBV7-9 and TRBJ2-1): DTGVSQNPRHKITKRGQNVTFRCDPISEHNRLYWYRQTLGQGPEFLTYFQNEAQLEKSRLLSDRFSAERPKGSFSTLEIQRTEQGDSAMYLCASSSGRAEQFFGPGTRLTVL.

This CDR3 is CASRALGGGSPLHF. The CDR3 DNA reads as TGTGCCAGCCGTGCTCTAGGGGGCGGGTCACCCCTCCACTTT. The J gene is TRBJ1-6, the V gene TRBV27, with 7 bases fitting TRBD1. The junction had 11 bases not matched to a gene; V was cut back by 8 bases and J by 10 bases. This CDR3 contains 14 residues. Germline V gene data show CDR1 as MNHEY and CDR2 as SMNVEV (reference sequence).

The gene calls are TRBV25-1 and TRBJ2-1, with 9 nucleotides matching TRBD1. The CDR3 contains 14 residues. The V gene's germline CDR1 is MGHDK and CDR2 SYGVNS. The ends lost 7 bases at V and 2 bases at J; junction bases unmatched: 3. CDR3 nucleotides: TGTGCCAGCACTACAGGGGGCGCCTACAATGAGCAGTTCTTC. This translates into CASTTGGAYNEQFF.

A single count supports this clone. The CDR3 protein is CASSQDRGDRGYGYTF. The CDR3 DNA is TGCGCCAGCAGCCAAGATCGTGGGGACAGGGGCTATGGCTACACCTTC. This rearrangement joins TRBV4-1 to TRBJ1-2; 10 bases map to TRBD1. The germline gives CDR1 MGHRA, CDR2 YSYEKL. V gave up 0 bases and J gave up 4 bases; unmatched junction bases: 5. The CDR3 runs 16 residues.

V gene TRBV13 combines with J gene TRBJ2-1; D is perhaps TRBD2 (6 bases). The CDR3 has 16 residues. Germline V gene data show CDR1 as PRHDT and CDR2 as FYEKMQ (reference sequence). Trimming left V 5 bases short and J 6 bases short, with 20 bases between. The chain's CDR3 is CASSQGFASAANEQFF. CDR3 in DNA: TGTGCCAGCAGCCAAGGGTTCGCTAGCGCGGCCAATGAGCAGTTCTTC.

This sequence joins TRBV7-9 and TRBJ2-1; TRBD2 matches at 7 bases. Per germline, CDR1 SEHNR and CDR2 FQNEAQ (reference sequence). This CDR3 has 15 residues. The junction had 10 bases not matched to a gene; V was cut back by 4 bases and J by 7 bases. The CDR3 nucleotides read TGTGCCAGCAGCTCTGGGAGGGCCCGCTGGAATGAGCAGTTCTTC. It yields the protein CASSSGRARWNEQFF.

This clone has only one observation. V is TRBV7-2 and J is TRBJ2-7, with D perhaps TRBD2 (6 bases). The CDR3 sequence is 14 residues long. The germline CDR1 and CDR2 sequences are SGHTA and FQGNSA. Trimming took off 6 bases at V and 0 bases at J, with 12 bases between the two ends. CDR3 region: CASSPLTSSYEQYF. CDR3 bases: TGTGCCAGCAGTCCACTGACTAGCTCCTACGAGCAGTACTTC.

This clone was detected once. V is TRBV28 and J is TRBJ1-4; no clear D. Germline values: CDR1 MDHEN, CDR2 SYDVKM. The V end lost 4 bases, the J end lost 0 bases, and 12 bases lay between the germline ends. The CDR3 has 16 residues. The CDR3 region is CASSSTGKATNEKLFF. Written as DNA, the CDR3 is TGTGCCAGCAGTTCCACCGGGAAAGCAACTAATGAAAAACTGTTTTTT. Supplemented by reference TRBV28 and TRBJ1-4, the full variable domain reads DVKVTQSSRYLVKRTGEKVFLECVQDMDHENMFWYRQDPGLGLRLIYFSYDVKMKEKGDIPEGYSVSREKKERFSLILESASTNQTSMYLCASSSTGKATNEKLFFGSGTQLSVL.

The rearrangement joins TRBV7-6 to TRBJ2-2, with D maybe TRBD1 (6 bases). CDR3 length: 13 amino acids. The germline gives CDR1 SGHVS, CDR2 FNYEAQ. V was shortened by 5 bases and J by 6 bases, with 10 bases between the two germline ends. The CDR3 nucleotides read TGTGCCAGCAGCCGGACAGAAGCCGGGGAGCTGTTTTTT. The encoded protein is CASSRTEAGELFF.

The rearrangement uses TRBV5-1 and TRBJ1-1; D remains unclear. The length of the CDR3 is 14 residues. The V end lost 3 bases, the J end lost 4 bases, and 13 bases lay between the germline ends. CDR1 is SGHRS and CDR2 is YFSETQ in the germline V gene. This CDR3 is CASSSARDGTEAFF. Written as DNA, the CDR3 is TGCGCCAGCAGCTCGGCGAGGGATGGCACTGAAGCTTTCTTT.

The chain recombines TRBV7-2 with TRBJ2-1, with a tentative D call TRBD2 (7 bases). The CDR3 length is 14 residues. The germline V gene has CDR1 SGHTA and CDR2 FQGNSA. The V and J ends lost 1 base and 10 bases respectively, with 14 bases between them. In DNA form, the CDR3 reads TGTGCCAGCAGCTTAGTTGGGGGGGCGGAGGAGCAGTTCTTC. It codes for CASSLVGGAEEQFF.

The genes are TRBV7-9 and TRBJ2-5; TRBD1 aligns across 11 bases. This CDR3 has 16 residues. Germline loops: CDR1 SEHNR, CDR2 FQNEAQ (reference sequence). The V segment lost 6 bases and the J segment 5 bases; nucleotides outside the gene matches: 11. The CDR3 sequence: CASSSPGQGVWETQYF. CDR3 DNA sequence: TGTGCCAGCAGTTCACCGGGACAGGGGGTATGGGAGACCCAGTACTTC.

This clone was observed once. The V and J genes are TRBV14 and TRBJ2-7; D may match TRBD1 or TRBD2 (5 bases each). Germline-derived CDR1 and CDR2 are SGHDN and FVKESK. Trimming pared 1 base from V and 4 bases from J, leaving 14 bases between. This CDR3 spans 15 amino acids. The CDR3 region has the DNA TGTGCCAGCAGCCAAGTGGGGGAGACCCCTTACGAGCAGTACTTC. This sequence encodes CASSQVGETPYEQYF. The variable domain in full, completed from reference TRBV14 and TRBJ2-7, reads EAGVTQFPSHSVIEKGQTVTLRCDPISGHDNLYWYRRVMGKEIKFLLHFVKESKQDESGMPNNRFLAERTGGTYSTLKVQPAELEDSGVYFCASSQVGETPYEQYFGPGTRLTVT.

The rearrangement uses TRBV30 and TRBJ2-7; D gene uncertain. Germline CDR1 and CDR2: GTSNPN and SVGIG (reference sequence). Trimming removed 1 base from V and 3 bases from J, with 4 bases in between. CDR3 length: 11 residues. The DNA for the CDR3 is TGTGCCTGGAGTGGAGGCTACGAGCAGTACTTC. The encoded protein is CAWSGGYEQYF.

The V gene is TRBV19, the J gene TRBJ2-1, with D unresolved. The CDR3 is made up of 13 amino acids. Looked up from germline, CDR1 is LNHDA and CDR2 is SQIVND (reference sequence). The V gene lost 3 bases and the J gene lost 7 bases, with 10 bases spanning the gap. The DNA for the CDR3 is TGTGCCAGTAGTATGGGTAGCTCAAATGAGCAGTTCTTC. This encodes CASSMGSSNEQFF.